The clone carrying this T cell receptor beta chain was recorded at least ten times. What it binds is unknown. The read finishes 3 residues shy of the CDR3 end, and the germline J gene is used to complete it. Most patients and controls had Caucasian heritage. These data come from a study of T cell clonality in common variable immunodeficiency. CDR3 length equals 11 residues. Looked up from germline, CDR1 is GTSNPN and CDR2 is SVGIG (reference sequence). Trimming left V 3 bases short and J 3 bases short, with 5 bases between. Study-level findings and limits: Common variable immunodeficiency TCR beta sequences reportedly had fewer deletions and N-nucleotide insertions. Links between repertoire features and CVID complications were heterogeneity-limited. T cell subpopulation sequencing would be needed to explain CVID clonality.

TCRdb keeps only in-frame clones here, not all; method: immunoSEQ multiplex PCR. This repertoire lists tens of thousands of clones without singletons; 3.5% to 4.5% sits in the top ten. The specimen was peripheral blood mononuclear cells. This chain connects TRBV30 to TRBJ1-1; D is unclear. This sequence originates from a person aged 18-69 years in good health. The CDR3 protein is CAWRGHTEAFF. The DNA read from the CDR3 is TGTGCCTGGAGGGGCCACACTGAA.